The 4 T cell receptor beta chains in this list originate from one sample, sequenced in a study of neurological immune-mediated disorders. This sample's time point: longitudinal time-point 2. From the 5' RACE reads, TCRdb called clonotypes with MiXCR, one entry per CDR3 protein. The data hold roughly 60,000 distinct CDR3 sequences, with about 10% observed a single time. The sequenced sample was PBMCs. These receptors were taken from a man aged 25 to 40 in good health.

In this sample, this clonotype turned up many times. The CDR3 loop is CASSSQGLAGVNSYNEQFF. CDR3 bases: TGCGCCAGCAGCTCCCAAGGACTAGCGGGGGTAAACTCCTACAATGAGCAGTTCTTC. The chain has TRBV5-1 and TRBJ2-1, with TRBD2 matching over 13 bases. The CDR3 contains 19 residues. In germline, CDR1 is SGHRS, CDR2 YFSETQ. Germline trimming cut 3 bases from V and 0 bases from J; bases unmatched to any gene: 9.

The CDR3 DNA reads TGCAGTGCCCGGCAGGGCACCGGGGAGCTGTTTTTT. Translating it yields CSARQGTGELFF. The J gene is TRBJ2-2, the V gene TRBV20-1; the D gene is possibly TRBD1 (5 bases). The CDR3 has 12 residues. Trimming left V 6 bases short and J 4 bases short, with 9 bases between. Germline CDR1 reads DFQATT; CDR2 reads SNEGSKA (reference sequence).

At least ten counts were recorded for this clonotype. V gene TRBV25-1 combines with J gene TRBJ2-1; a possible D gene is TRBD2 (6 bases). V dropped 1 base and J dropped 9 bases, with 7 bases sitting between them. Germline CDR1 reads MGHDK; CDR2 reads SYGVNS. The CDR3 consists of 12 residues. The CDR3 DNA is TGTGCCAGCAGTGAATTCGGGGGTGAGCAGTTCTTC. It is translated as CASSEFGGEQFF.

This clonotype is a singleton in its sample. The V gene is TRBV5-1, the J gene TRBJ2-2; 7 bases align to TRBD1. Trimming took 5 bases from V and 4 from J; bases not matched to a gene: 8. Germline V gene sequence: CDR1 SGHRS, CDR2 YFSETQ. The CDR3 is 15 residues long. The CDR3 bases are TGCGCCAGCAGTCAGGGACAGTGTCGCACCGGGGAGCTGTTTTTT. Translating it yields CASSQGQCRTGELFF.